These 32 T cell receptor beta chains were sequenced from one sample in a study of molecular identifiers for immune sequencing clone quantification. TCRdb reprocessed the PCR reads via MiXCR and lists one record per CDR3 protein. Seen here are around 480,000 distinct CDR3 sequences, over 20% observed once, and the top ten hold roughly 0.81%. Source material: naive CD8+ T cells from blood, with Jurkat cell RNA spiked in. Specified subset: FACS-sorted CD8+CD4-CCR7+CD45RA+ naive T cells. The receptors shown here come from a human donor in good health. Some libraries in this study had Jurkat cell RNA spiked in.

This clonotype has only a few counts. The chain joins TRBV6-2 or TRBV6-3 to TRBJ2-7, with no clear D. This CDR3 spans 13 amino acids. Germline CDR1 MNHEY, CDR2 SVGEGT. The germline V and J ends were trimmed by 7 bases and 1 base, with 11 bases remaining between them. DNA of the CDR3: TGTGCCAGCACTGGCCTCATTTCCTACGAGCAGTACTTC. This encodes CASTGLISYEQYF.

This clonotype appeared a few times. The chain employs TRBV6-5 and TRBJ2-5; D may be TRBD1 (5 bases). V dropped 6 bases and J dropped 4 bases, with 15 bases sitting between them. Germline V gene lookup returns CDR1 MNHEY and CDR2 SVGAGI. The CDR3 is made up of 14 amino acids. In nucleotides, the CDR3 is TGTGCCAGCAGCCTCAGGGTCTGGGGAGAGACCCAGTACTTC. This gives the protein CASSLRVWGETQYF.

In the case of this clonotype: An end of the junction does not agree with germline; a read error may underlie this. The DNA of the CDR3 is TGTGCCAGCAGTCCGCGGGACAGGTCCTACGAGCAGTGCTTC. Translation: CASSPRDRSYEQCF. The chain joins TRBV12-3 or TRBV12-4 to TRBJ2-7; 8 bases align to TRBD1. The CDR3 is 14 residues long.

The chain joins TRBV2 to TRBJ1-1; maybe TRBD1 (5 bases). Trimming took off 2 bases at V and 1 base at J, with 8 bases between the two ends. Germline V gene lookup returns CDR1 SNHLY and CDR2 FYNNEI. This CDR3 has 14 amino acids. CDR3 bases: TGTGCCAGCAGTGAATACAGGAGGAACACTGAAGCTTTCTTT. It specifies CASSEYRRNTEAFF.

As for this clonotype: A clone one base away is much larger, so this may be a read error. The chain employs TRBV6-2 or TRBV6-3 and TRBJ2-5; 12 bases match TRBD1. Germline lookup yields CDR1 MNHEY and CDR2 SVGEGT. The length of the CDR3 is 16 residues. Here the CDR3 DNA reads TGTGCCAGCAACTTACCCGGGACAGGGGGCGAAGAGACCCAGTGCTTC. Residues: CASNLPGTGGEETQCF.

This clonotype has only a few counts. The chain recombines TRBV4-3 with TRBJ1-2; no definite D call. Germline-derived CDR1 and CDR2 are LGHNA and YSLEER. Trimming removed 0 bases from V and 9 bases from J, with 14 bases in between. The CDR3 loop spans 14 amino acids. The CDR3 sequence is CASSQDRGLDRYTF. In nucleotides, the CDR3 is TGCGCCAGCAGCCAAGATCGCGGACTGGATCGCTACACCTTC.

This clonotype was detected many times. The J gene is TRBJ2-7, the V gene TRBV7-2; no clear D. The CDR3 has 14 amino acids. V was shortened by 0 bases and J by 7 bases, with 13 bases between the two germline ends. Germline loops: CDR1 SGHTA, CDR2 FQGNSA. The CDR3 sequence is CASSLALPTLEQYF. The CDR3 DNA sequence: TGTGCCAGCAGCTTAGCGCTTCCGACTTTGGAGCAGTACTTC.

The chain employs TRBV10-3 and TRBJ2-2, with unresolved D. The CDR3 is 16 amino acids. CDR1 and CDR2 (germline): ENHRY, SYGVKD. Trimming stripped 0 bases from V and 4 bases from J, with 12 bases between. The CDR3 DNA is TGTGCCATCAGTGAGTCGATAAAACAGACCACCGGGGAGCTGTTTTTT. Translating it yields CAISESIKQTTGELFF.

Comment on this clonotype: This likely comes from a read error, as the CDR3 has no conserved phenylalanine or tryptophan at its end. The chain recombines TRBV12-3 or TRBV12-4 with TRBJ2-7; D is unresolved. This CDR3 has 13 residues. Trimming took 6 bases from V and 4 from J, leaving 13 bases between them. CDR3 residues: CASSPTPTYEQYS. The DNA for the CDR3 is TGTGCCAGCAGCCCGACCCCCACGTACGAGCAGTACTCC.

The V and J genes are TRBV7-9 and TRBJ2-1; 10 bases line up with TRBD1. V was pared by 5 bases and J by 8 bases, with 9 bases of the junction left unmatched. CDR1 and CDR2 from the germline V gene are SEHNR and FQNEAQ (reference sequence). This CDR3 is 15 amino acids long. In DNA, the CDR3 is TGTGCCAGCAGCCCGTCGCCGACAGGGGGCGATGAGCAGTTCTTC. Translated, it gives CASSPSPTGGDEQFF.

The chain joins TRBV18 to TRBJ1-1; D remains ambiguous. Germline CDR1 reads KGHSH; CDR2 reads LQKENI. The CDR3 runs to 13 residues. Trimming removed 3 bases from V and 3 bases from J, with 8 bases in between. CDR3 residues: CASSPPDDTEAFF. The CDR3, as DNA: TGTGCCAGCTCACCGCCCGATGACACTGAAGCTTTCTTT.

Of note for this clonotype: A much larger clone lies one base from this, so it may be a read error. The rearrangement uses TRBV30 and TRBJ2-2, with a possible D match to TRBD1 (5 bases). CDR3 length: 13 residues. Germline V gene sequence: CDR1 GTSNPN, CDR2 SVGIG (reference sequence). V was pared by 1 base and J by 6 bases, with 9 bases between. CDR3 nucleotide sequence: TGTGCCTGGAGTGCAGTCAGGGCCGGGGAGCTGTTTTTT. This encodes CAWSAVRAGELFF.

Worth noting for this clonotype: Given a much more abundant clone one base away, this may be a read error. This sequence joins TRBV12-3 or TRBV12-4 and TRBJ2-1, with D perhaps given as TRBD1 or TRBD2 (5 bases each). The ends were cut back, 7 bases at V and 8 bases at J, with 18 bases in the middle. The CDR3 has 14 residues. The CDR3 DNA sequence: TGTGCCAGCAACCTGTCCGGGACCCGGGATGAGCAGTTCTTC. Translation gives CASNLSGTRDEQFF.

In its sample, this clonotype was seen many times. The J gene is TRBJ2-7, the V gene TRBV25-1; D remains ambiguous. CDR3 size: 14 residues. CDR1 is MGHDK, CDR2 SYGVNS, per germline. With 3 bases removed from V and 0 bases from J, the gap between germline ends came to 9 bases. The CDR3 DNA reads TGTGCCAGCAGTGACGCGTGGAACTCCTACGAGCAGTACTTC. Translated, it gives CASSDAWNSYEQYF.

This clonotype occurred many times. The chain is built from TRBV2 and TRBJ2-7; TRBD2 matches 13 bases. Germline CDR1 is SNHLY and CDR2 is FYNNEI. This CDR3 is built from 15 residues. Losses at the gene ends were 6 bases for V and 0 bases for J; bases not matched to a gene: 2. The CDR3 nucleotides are TGTGCCAGCAGAGGACTAGCGGGAGCCTCCTACGAGCAGTACTTC. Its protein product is CASRGLAGASYEQYF. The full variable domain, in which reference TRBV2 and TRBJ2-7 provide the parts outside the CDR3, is EPEVTQTPSHQVTQMGQEVILRCVPISNHLYFYWYRQILGQKVEFLVSFYNNEISEKSEIFDDQFSVERPDGSNFTLKIRSTKLEDSAMYFCASRGLAGASYEQYFGPGTRLTVT.

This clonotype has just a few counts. The CDR3 DNA sequence: TGCGCCAGCAGCCAATCGACGGGGGGAACGACCTACGAGCAGTACTTC. It is translated as CASSQSTGGTTYEQYF. The rearrangement uses TRBV4-1 and TRBJ2-7, with TRBD2 matching 7 bases. This CDR3 is built from 16 residues. With 2 bases clipped from V and 2 bases from J, the junction kept 9 bases outside the gene matches. The V gene's germline CDR1 is MGHRA and CDR2 YSYEKL.

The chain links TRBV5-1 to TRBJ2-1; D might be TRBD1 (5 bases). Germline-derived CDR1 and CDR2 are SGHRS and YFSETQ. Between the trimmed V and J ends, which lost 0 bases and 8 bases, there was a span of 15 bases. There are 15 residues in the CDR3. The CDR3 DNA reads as TGCGCCAGCAGCTTGGTTGGCAGGGTAGTCGATGAGCAGTTCTTC. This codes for CASSLVGRVVDEQFF.

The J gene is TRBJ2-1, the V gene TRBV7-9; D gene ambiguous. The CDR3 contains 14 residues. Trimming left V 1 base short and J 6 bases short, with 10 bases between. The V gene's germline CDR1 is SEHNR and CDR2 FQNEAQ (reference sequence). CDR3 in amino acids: CASSLGGTSNEQFF. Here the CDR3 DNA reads TGTGCCAGCAGCTTAGGAGGCACCTCCAATGAGCAGTTCTTC. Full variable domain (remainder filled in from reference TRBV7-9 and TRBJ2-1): DTGVSQNPRHKITKRGQNVTFRCDPISEHNRLYWYRQTLGQGPEFLTYFQNEAQLEKSRLLSDRFSAERPKGSFSTLEIQRTEQGDSAMYLCASSLGGTSNEQFFGPGTRLTVL.

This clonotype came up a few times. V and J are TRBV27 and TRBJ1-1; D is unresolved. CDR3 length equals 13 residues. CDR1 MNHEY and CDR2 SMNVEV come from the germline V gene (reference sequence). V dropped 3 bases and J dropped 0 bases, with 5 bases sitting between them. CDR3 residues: CASSFNMNTEAFF. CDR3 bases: TGTGCCAGCAGTTTCAACATGAACACTGAAGCTTTCTTT.

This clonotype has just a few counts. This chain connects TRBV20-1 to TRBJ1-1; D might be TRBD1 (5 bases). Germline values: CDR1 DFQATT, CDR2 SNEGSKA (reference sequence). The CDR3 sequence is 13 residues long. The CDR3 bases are TGCAGCATGGGACGGGAGTTTCAGGCTGAAGCTTTCTTT. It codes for CSMGREFQAEAFF.

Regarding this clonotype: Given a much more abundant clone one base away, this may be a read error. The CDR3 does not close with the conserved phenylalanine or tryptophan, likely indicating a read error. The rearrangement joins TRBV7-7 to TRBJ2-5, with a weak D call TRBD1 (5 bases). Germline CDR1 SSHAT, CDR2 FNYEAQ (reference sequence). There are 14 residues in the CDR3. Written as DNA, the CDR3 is TGTGCTAGCAGCCTGATCAGGGAACAAGAGACCCAGTACCTC. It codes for CASSLIREQETQYL.

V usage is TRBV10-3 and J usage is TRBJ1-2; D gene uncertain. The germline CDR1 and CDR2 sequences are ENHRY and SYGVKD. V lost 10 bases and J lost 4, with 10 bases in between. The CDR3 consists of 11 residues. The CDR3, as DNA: TGTGCCACCCAAAGCTCCTATGGCTACACCTTC. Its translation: CATQSSYGYTF.

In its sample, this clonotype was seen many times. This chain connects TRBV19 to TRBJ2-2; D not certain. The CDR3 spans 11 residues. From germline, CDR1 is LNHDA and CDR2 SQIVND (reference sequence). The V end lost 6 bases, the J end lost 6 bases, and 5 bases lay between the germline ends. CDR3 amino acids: CASRGSGELFF. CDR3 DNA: TGTGCCAGTAGAGGATCCGGGGAGCTGTTTTTT.

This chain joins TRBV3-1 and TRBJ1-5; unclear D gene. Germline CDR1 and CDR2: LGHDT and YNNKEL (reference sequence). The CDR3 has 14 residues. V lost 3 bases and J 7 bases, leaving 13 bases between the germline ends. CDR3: CASSQGPGRQPQHF. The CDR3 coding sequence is TGTGCCAGCAGCCAGGGCCCTGGCAGGCAGCCCCAGCATTTT.

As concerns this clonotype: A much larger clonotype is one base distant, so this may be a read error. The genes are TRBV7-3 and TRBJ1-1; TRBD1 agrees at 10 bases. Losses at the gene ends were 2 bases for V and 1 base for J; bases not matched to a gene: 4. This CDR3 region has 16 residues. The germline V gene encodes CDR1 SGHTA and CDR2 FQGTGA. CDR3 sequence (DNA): TGTGCCAGCAGCTTAGTGGGGACAGGGGCGAACACTGAAGCTTTCTTT. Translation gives CASSLVGTGANTEAFF.

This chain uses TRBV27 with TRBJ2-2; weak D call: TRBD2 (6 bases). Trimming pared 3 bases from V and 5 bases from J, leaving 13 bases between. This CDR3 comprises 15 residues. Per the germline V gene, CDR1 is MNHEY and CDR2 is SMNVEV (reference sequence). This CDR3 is CASSFGLATTGELFF. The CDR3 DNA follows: TGTGCCAGCAGTTTTGGGCTAGCGACTACCGGGGAGCTGTTTTTT.

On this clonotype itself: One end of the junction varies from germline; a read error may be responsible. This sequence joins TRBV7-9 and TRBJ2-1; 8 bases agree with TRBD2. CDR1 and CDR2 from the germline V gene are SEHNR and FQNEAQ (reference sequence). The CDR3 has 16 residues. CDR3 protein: CASSLLGGGTNNEQSF. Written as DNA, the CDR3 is TGTGCCAGCAGCTTACTCGGCGGGGGGACCAACAATGAGCAGTCCTTC.

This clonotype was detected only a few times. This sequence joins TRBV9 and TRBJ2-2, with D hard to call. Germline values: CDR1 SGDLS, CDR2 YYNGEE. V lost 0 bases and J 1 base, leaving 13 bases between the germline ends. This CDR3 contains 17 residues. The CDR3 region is CASSVAGRPRNTGELFF. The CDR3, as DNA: TGTGCCAGCAGCGTAGCGGGCAGGCCCAGGAACACCGGGGAGCTGTTTTTT.

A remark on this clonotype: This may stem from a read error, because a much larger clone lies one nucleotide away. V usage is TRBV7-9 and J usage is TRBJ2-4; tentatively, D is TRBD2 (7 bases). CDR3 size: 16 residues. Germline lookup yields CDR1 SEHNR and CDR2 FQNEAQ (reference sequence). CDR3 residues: CASSSTPAGAKNVQYF. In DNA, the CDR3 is TGTGCCAGCAGCTCGACCCCCGCGGGGGCCAAAAACGTTCAGTACTTC.

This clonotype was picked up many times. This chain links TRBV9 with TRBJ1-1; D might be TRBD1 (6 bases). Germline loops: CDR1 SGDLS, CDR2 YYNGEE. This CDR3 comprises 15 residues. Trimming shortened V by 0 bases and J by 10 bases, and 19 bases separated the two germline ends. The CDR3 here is CASSVEAPTGLPAFF. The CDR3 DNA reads TGTGCCAGCAGCGTAGAGGCCCCCACAGGGCTCCCAGCTTTCTTT.

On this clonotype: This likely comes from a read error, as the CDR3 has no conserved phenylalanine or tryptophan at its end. CDR3 bases: TGTGCCAGCAGTACGTACAGGGGATTTTACACTGAAGCTTTCCTT. Its protein is CASSTYRGFYTEAFL. The chain joins TRBV27 to TRBJ1-1; 7 nucleotides match TRBD1. Germline loops: CDR1 MNHEY, CDR2 SMNVEV (reference sequence). The ends lost 5 bases at V and 3 bases at J; junction bases unmatched: 9. CDR3 length: 15 residues.

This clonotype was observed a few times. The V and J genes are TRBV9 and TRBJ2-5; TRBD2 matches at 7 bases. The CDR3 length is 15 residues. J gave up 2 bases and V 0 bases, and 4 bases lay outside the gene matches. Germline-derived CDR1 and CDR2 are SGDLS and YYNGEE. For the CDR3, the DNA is TGTGCCAGCAGCGTAGGGGCTAGCGGACAAGAGACCCAGTACTTC. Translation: CASSVGASGQETQYF.